This TCR beta chain was captured in a study of graft-versus-host responses after intestinal transplantation. Overall study results and limits: Recipient marrow showed GvH clones, some seen first in ileum or blood.

Details on this clone: The antigen is not known.

Method: immunoSEQ multiplex PCR; TCRdb's copy keeps in-frame clones and lacks some. The profile shows some 86,000 clones, about 85% of them singletons. The junction had 5 bases not matched to a gene; V was cut back by 3 bases and J by 0 bases. CDR3 size: 16 residues. The germline CDR1 and CDR2 sequences are KGHSH and LQKENI. The chain carries TRBV18 and TRBJ2-1; 7 bases line up with TRBD2. Sample: unstimulated CD4+ T cells sorted from spleen or lymph node cells, taken before transplant. This sequence originates from a human donor who was the organ donor for an intestinal transplant. CDR3 sequence: CASSPRGSPSYNEQFF. CDR3 DNA: TGTGCCAGCTCACCGCGGGGGTCTCCCTCCTACAATGAGCAGTTCTTC. Variable domain in full (rest from reference TRBV18 and TRBJ2-1): NAGVMQNPRHLVRRRGQEARLRCSPMKGHSHVYWYRQLPEEGLKFMVYLQKENIIDESGMPKERFSAEFPKEGPSILRIQQVVRGDSAAYFCASSPRGSPSYNEQFFGPGTRLTVL.